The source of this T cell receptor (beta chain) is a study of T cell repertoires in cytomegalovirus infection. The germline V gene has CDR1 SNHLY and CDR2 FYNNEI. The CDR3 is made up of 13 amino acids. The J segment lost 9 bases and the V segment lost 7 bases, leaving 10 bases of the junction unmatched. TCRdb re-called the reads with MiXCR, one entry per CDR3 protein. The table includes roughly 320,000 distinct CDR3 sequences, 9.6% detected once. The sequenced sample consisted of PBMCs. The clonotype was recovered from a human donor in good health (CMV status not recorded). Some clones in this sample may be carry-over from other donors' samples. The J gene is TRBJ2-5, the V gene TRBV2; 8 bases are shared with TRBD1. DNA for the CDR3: TGTGCCAGCACTGGACAGGGACAAGTTTCCCAGTACTTC. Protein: CASTGQGQVSQYF.